The 19 T cell receptor beta chains reported below all come from one sample, sequenced in a study of cytotoxic CD8 clonotypes in ibrutinib-treated CLL. Libraries were prepared by immunoSEQ multiplex PCR; TCRdb keeps only in-frame clonotypes and omits some of them. The repertoire includes under 150,000 clones, 70% to 90% of them detected once, and 6% to 9.5% sits in the top ten. This material consisted of PBMCs, taken after 36 months of ibrutinib treatment. The receptors were gathered from a human donor with chronic lymphocytic leukemia.

A single count supports this clone. This chain connects TRBV15 to TRBJ2-1, with 7 bases aligning to TRBD2. This CDR3 has 16 amino acids. Germline CDR1 reads LNHNV; CDR2 reads YYDKDF (reference sequence). With 0 bases clipped from V and 1 base from J, the junction kept 3 bases outside the gene matches. DNA for the CDR3: TGTGCCACCAGCAGAGATGGACTAGATTCCTACAATGAGCAGTTCTTC. Its protein is CATSRDGLDSYNEQFF.

Here the CDR3 reads CASSLRSSGSYEQYF. The CDR3 DNA follows: TGTGCCAGCAGCTTAAGGTCTAGCGGGAGTTACGAGCAGTACTTC. The chain couples TRBV7-9 to TRBJ2-7; 10 nucleotides line up with TRBD2. The CDR3 loop spans 15 amino acids. The V segment lost 2 bases and the J segment 4 bases; nucleotides outside the gene matches: 5. CDR1 SEHNR and CDR2 FQNEAQ come from the germline V gene (reference sequence).

This clone appeared once. V and J are TRBV5-5 and TRBJ1-1, with a weak D call TRBD1 (5 bases). CDR3 length: 17 amino acids. Germline V lookup: CDR1 SGHKS, CDR2 YYEKEE (reference sequence). V lost 5 bases, J lost 0 bases, and 20 bases lay in between. CDR3 nucleotides: TGTGCCAGCAGTTTTGAGAGGGCGAGAGGGGTGAACACTGAAGCTTTCTTT. This encodes CASSFERARGVNTEAFF.

The rearrangement links TRBV12-5 to TRBJ2-7; 14 bases line up with TRBD2. The germline V gene has CDR1 LGHNT and CDR2 FRNRAP. The junction had 6 bases not matched to a gene; V was cut back by 1 base and J by 1 base. The CDR3 covers 18 residues. In DNA form, the CDR3 reads TGTGCTAGTGGTTTGGCGGGACTAGCGGGAGCCAAGTCCTACGAGCAGTACTTC. Translating it yields CASGLAGLAGAKSYEQYF.

The genes are TRBV6-5 and TRBJ2-7, with TRBD2 matching over 9 bases. After removal of 4 bases from V and 3 bases from J, the junction contained 1 base not matched to a gene. The CDR3 sequence is 13 residues long. CDR1 MNHEY and CDR2 SVGAGI come from the germline V gene. CDR3 nucleotides: TGTGCCAGCAGTTTAGCGGGAGTCTACGAGCAGTACTTC. Amino acids: CASSLAGVYEQYF.

The chain links TRBV19 to TRBJ2-1; perhaps TRBD1 as D (6 bases). The V gene lost 7 bases and the J gene lost 2 bases, with 15 bases spanning the gap. In germline, CDR1 is LNHDA, CDR2 SQIVND (reference sequence). CDR3 size: 15 residues. The CDR3 sequence is CASTHRAGTYNEQFF. CDR3 DNA sequence: TGTGCCAGTACCCACAGGGCAGGGACCTACAATGAGCAGTTCTTC.

In this sample, this clone turned up a few times. This chain uses TRBV27 with TRBJ2-2; D gene uncertain. Trimming cost V 4 bases and J 13 bases, with 10 bases left between them. CDR1 and CDR2 from the germline V gene are MNHEY and SMNVEV (reference sequence). CDR3 length equals 11 residues. The CDR3 reads CASSSRRGLFF. CDR3 nucleotide sequence: TGTGCCAGCAGTTCCCGGAGAGGGCTGTTTTTT.

The chain has TRBV28 and TRBJ2-1; D is unresolved. Per germline, CDR1 MDHEN and CDR2 SYDVKM. The CDR3 runs to 17 residues. Trimming took off 2 bases at V and 0 bases at J, with 14 bases between the two ends. The CDR3 sequence: CASSLGSWYSSYNEQFF. CDR3 nucleotides: TGTGCCAGCAGTTTAGGATCCTGGTACAGCTCCTACAATGAGCAGTTCTTC. The full variable domain, its missing parts supplied by reference TRBV28 and TRBJ2-1, is DVKVTQSSRYLVKRTGEKVFLECVQDMDHENMFWYRQDPGLGLRLIYFSYDVKMKEKGDIPEGYSVSREKKERFSLILESASTNQTSMYLCASSLGSWYSSYNEQFFGPGTRLTVL.

The chain has TRBV19 and TRBJ1-1; TRBD1 is a possible D gene (6 bases). CDR1 LNHDA and CDR2 SQIVND come from the germline V gene (reference sequence). The ends were cut back, 5 bases at V and 4 bases at J, with 11 bases in the middle. This CDR3 has 13 amino acids. Here the CDR3 DNA reads TGTGCCAGTAGTGGAGAGGGGGTCACTGAAGCTTTCTTT. It codes for CASSGEGVTEAFF.

The chain carries TRBV28 and TRBJ2-7; 13 bases map to TRBD2. Germline trimming cut 6 bases from V and 4 bases from J; bases unmatched to any gene: 0. The CDR3 extends over 13 amino acids. The germline V gene has CDR1 MDHEN and CDR2 SYDVKM. The CDR3 nucleotides are TGTGCCAGCAGGACTAGCGGGGGGTACGAGCAGTACTTC. This encodes CASRTSGGYEQYF. Full variable domain (remainder filled in from reference TRBV28 and TRBJ2-7): DVKVTQSSRYLVKRTGEKVFLECVQDMDHENMFWYRQDPGLGLRLIYFSYDVKMKEKGDIPEGYSVSREKKERFSLILESASTNQTSMYLCASRTSGGYEQYFGPGTRLTVT.

This sequence joins TRBV7-2 and TRBJ2-1, with D tentatively TRBD1 or TRBD2 (5 bases each). Trimming took off 2 bases at V and 7 bases at J, with 12 bases between the two ends. Germline assignment: CDR1 SGHTA and CDR2 FQGNSA. CDR3 length equals 14 residues. CDR3 coding DNA: TGTGCCAGCAGCTTAACGGGGACCGTAAATGAGCAGTTCTTC. This gives the protein CASSLTGTVNEQFF.

The chain is built from TRBV7-8 and TRBJ2-1, with D possibly matching TRBD1 (8 bases). Trimming stripped 5 bases from V and 6 bases from J, with 17 bases between. This CDR3 is built from 15 residues. The germline gives CDR1 SGHVS, CDR2 FQNEAQ. This chain's CDR3 is CASSAQGGLGNEQFF. The DNA for the CDR3 is TGTGCCAGCAGCGCACAGGGGGGGTTGGGCAATGAGCAGTTCTTC.

The rearrangement links TRBV18 to TRBJ2-3; D is unresolved. Germline V gene lookup returns CDR1 KGHSH and CDR2 LQKENI. This CDR3 spans 12 amino acids. V dropped 2 bases and J dropped 6 bases, with 6 bases sitting between them. For the CDR3, the DNA is TGTGCCAGCTCACCAGACCGGGATACGCAGTATTTT. It specifies CASSPDRDTQYF.

CDR3 residues: CASSLGTIRNSPLHF. CDR3 nucleotides: TGTGCCAGCAGTTTAGGGACGATCCGTAATTCACCCCTCCACTTT. The chain uses TRBV27 and TRBJ1-6, with D tentatively TRBD1 (5 bases). This CDR3 has 15 amino acids. Trimming removed 2 bases from V and 6 bases from J, with 11 bases in between. Germline CDR1 and CDR2: MNHEY and SMNVEV (reference sequence).

The CDR3 reads CASSPLYPPTRNEQFF. For the CDR3, the DNA is TGTGCCAGCAGCCCACTATACCCACCTACACGCAATGAGCAGTTCTTC. V usage is TRBV9 and J usage is TRBJ2-1; D unresolved. Germline V gene lookup returns CDR1 SGDLS and CDR2 YYNGEE. Deletions cut 4 bases from V and 6 bases from J, with 20 bases between. This CDR3 comprises 16 residues.

The chain carries TRBV5-6 and TRBJ2-3; D is unclear. The CDR3 length is 15 residues. Germline V lookup: CDR1 SGHDT, CDR2 YYEEEE. V gave up 3 bases and J gave up 2 bases, with 13 bases separating them. The CDR3 reads CASSSGVFYTDTQYF. DNA for the CDR3: TGTGCCAGCAGCTCTGGTGTGTTTTACACAGATACGCAGTATTTT.

The chain uses TRBV2 and TRBJ1-6; no clear D. Looked up from germline, CDR1 is SNHLY and CDR2 is FYNNEI. This CDR3 has 16 amino acids. Trimming pared 0 bases from V and 9 bases from J, leaving 15 bases between. The CDR3 region is CASSEAPAEGISPLHF. Here the CDR3 DNA reads TGTGCCAGCAGTGAAGCGCCGGCTGAAGGAATTTCACCCCTCCACTTT.

The chain links TRBV6-1 to TRBJ2-2; a weak D match, TRBD1 (6 bases). V lost 4 bases and J lost 5, with 17 bases in between. This CDR3 contains 16 residues. Germline CDR1 MNHNS, CDR2 SASEGT. Written as DNA, the CDR3 is TGTGCCAGCAGTGTTCAGGGGCGTTTTAATACCGGGGAGCTGTTTTTT. Translation: CASSVQGRFNTGELFF.

The chain employs TRBV10-3 and TRBJ1-1; the match to TRBD1 covers 7 bases. Unmatched junction bases numbered 6, after V lost 11 bases and J lost 0 bases. The CDR3 has 13 residues. Germline CDR1 reads ENHRY; CDR2 reads SYGVKD. This CDR3 reads CAATGTVNTEAFF. The CDR3 nucleotides read TGTGCCGCCACCGGGACAGTGAACACTGAAGCTTTCTTT.